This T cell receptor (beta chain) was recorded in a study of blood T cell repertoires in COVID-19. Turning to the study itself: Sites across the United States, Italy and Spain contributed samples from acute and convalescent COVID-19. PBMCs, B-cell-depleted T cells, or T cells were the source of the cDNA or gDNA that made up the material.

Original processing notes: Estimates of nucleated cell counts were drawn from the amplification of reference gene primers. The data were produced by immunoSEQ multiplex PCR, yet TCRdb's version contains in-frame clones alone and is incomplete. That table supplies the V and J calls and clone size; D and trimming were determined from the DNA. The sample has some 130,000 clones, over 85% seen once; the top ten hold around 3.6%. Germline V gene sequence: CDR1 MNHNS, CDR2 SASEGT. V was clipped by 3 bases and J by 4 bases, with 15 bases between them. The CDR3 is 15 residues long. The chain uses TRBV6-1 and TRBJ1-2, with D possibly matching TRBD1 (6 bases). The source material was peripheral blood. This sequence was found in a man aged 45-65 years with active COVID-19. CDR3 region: CASSEHPQGIYGYTF. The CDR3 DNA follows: TGTGCCAGCAGTGAGCACCCGCAGGGGATCTATGGCTACACCTTC.